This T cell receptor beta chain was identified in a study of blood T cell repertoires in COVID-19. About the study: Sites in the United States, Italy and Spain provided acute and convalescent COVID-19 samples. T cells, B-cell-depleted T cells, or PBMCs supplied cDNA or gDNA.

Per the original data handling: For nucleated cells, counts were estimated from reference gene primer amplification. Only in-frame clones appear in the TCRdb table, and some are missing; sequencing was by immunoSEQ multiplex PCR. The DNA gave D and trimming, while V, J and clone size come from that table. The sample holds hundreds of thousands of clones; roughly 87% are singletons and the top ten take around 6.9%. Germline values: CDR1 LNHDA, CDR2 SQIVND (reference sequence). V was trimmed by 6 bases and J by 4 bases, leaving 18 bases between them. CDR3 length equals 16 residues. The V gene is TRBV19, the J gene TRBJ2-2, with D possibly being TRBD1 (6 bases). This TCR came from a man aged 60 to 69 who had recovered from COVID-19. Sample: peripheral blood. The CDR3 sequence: CASRRPGHYGTGELFF. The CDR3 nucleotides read TGTGCCAGTAGAAGACCGGGACATTACGGCACCGGGGAGCTGTTTTTT.